The clone carrying this T cell receptor beta chain was counted a few times. This entry belongs to a study of early T cells in non-severe SARS-CoV-2 infection. Separate cDNA molecules each had unique molecular identifiers attached to them. TCRdb reanalysed the 5' RACE reads using MiXCR and keeps one entry per CDR3 protein. Among some 78,000 distinct CDR3 sequences listed, less than 15% were seen once. V lost 1 base and J lost 2, with 9 bases in between. Germline-derived CDR1 and CDR2 are SGHVS and FNYEAQ. The CDR3 covers 15 residues. V and J are TRBV7-6 and TRBJ1-3; perhaps TRBD1 as D (5 bases). The material sequenced was whole blood. The receptor's source is an adult who was a healthcare worker with PCR-confirmed SARS-CoV-2 infection or an uninfected control (not recorded which). The CDR3 here is CASSLGQSAGNTIYF. CDR3 DNA: TGTGCCAGCAGCTTAGGACAGTCAGCTGGAAACACCATATATTTT.